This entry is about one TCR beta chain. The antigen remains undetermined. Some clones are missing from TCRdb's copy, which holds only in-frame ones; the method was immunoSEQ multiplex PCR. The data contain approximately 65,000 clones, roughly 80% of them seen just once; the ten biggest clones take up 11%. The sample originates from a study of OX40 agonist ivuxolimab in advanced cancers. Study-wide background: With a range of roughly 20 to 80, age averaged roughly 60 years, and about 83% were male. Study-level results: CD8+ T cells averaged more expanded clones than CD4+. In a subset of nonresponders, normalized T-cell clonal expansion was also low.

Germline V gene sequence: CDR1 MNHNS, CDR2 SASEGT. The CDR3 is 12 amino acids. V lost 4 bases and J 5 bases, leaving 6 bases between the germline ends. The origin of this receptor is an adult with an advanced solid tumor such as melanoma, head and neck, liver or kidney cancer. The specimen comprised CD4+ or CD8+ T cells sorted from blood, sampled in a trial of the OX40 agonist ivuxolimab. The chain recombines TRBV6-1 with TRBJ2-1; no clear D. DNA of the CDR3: TGTGCCAGCAGTGTAGCCAACAATGAGCAGTTCTTC. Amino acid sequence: CASSVANNEQFF.